These 27 T cell receptor beta chains were sequenced from one sample in a study of T cell changes during pregnancy in multiple sclerosis. This table comes from immunoSEQ multiplex PCR, and its TCRdb copy is limited to in-frame clones, with some not included. The sample lists nearly 25,000 clones, more than 70% occurring once. This sample comprised CD4+ T cells from peripheral blood mononuclear cells, obtained in the first trimester of pregnancy. The receptors were sampled from a female donor in good health, enrolled as a control in a pregnancy study.

This clone was counted a few times. This chain uses TRBV5-4 with TRBJ1-2; D is uncertain. V was trimmed by 1 base and J by 6 bases, leaving 7 bases between them. Germline V CDR1 and CDR2: SGHNT, YYREEE (reference sequence). The CDR3 covers 12 residues. The CDR3 DNA follows: TGTGCCAGCAGCTTGCCAGGCCATGGCTACACCTTC. It yields the protein CASSLPGHGYTF.

The rearrangement uses TRBV4-1 and TRBJ2-2; D remains ambiguous. Per the germline V gene, CDR1 is MGHRA and CDR2 is YSYEKL. The germline V and J ends were trimmed by 3 bases and 7 bases, with 6 bases remaining between them. CDR3 length: 12 residues. The CDR3 region has the DNA TGCGCCAGCAGCCACATTGTCGGGGAGCTGTTTTTT. Its protein is CASSHIVGELFF.

The chain uses TRBV10-3 and TRBJ2-3; D may be TRBD1 (5 bases). The CDR3 consists of 15 residues. Trimming stripped 9 bases from V and 8 bases from J, with 24 bases between. Germline CDR1 is ENHRY and CDR2 is SYGVKD. Here the CDR3 reads CAIRPWGQGLTTQYF. CDR3 nucleotide sequence: TGTGCCATAAGGCCCTGGGGTCAGGGCCTTACTACGCAGTATTTT.

The chain has TRBV6-6 and TRBJ1-1, with 7 bases fitting TRBD1. Looked up from germline, CDR1 is MNHNY and CDR2 is SVGAGI (reference sequence). The CDR3 loop spans 13 amino acids. Germline trimming cut 6 bases from V and 5 bases from J; bases unmatched to any gene: 6. This CDR3 is CASRLQGRTEAFF. The CDR3 DNA is TGTGCCAGCAGATTACAGGGGAGGACTGAAGCTTTCTTT.

The chain recombines TRBV7-2 with TRBJ2-1, with 8 bases matching TRBD2. V shed 4 bases, J shed 8 bases, and the junction held 7 bases outside the gene matches. Germline V gives CDR1 SGHTA, CDR2 FQGNSA. CDR3 size: 14 residues. The DNA for the CDR3 is TGTGCCAGCAGCTCCGGACTAGCATTCGATGAGCAGTTCTTC. It is translated as CASSSGLAFDEQFF.

The chain uses TRBV27 and TRBJ1-2; 8 bases fit TRBD1. This CDR3 region has 13 residues. Germline V gene lookup returns CDR1 MNHEY and CDR2 SMNVEV (reference sequence). Trimming removed 8 bases from V and 4 bases from J; junction bases left unmatched: 6. DNA for the CDR3: TGTGCCAGCGGTGGACAGGGAAGCTATGGCTACACCTTC. This codes for CASGGQGSYGYTF.

The V and J genes are TRBV7-2 and TRBJ2-7; D unresolved. The ends were cut back, 2 bases at V and 1 base at J, with 6 bases in the middle. The CDR3 is 13 amino acids. Germline values: CDR1 SGHTA, CDR2 FQGNSA. This CDR3 is CASSLIRSYEQYF. The CDR3 coding sequence is TGTGCCAGCAGCTTAATCCGGTCCTACGAGCAGTACTTC.

The rearrangement uses TRBV5-6 and TRBJ2-1; D call uncertain. The CDR3 length is 16 residues. Per germline, CDR1 SGHDT and CDR2 YYEEEE. Trimming cost V 4 bases and J 7 bases, with 21 bases left between them. The CDR3 bases are TGTGCCAGCAGCCTACCGGATTTGCTACGGCGGAATGAGCAGTTCTTC. It is translated as CASSLPDLLRRNEQFF. Filled out from reference TRBV5-6 and TRBJ2-1, the complete variable domain reads DAGVTQSPTHLIKTRGQQVTLRCSPKSGHDTVSWYQQALGQGPQFIFQYYEEEERQRGNFPDRFSGHQFPNYSSELNVNALLLGDSALYLCASSLPDLLRRNEQFFGPGTRLTVL.

In this sample, this clone turned up once. The V call is TRBV13, the J call TRBJ2-7; possibly TRBD1 for D (6 bases). Germline-derived CDR1 and CDR2 are PRHDT and FYEKMQ (reference sequence). The CDR3 covers 16 residues. V gave up 5 bases and J gave up 4 bases, with 21 bases separating them. CDR3 sequence: CASSRMGTHLEYEQYF. The CDR3 bases are TGTGCCAGCAGCCGTATGGGGACACACCTAGAATACGAGCAGTACTTC.

The genes are TRBV2 and TRBJ2-1, with 7 bases matching TRBD1. The CDR3 has 15 amino acids. The germline V gene encodes CDR1 SNHLY and CDR2 FYNNEI. V dropped 7 bases and J dropped 0; count of bases not matched to a gene: 6. The CDR3 sequence is CASNGDRSSYNEQFF. The CDR3 DNA follows: TGTGCCAGCAACGGGGACAGAAGCTCCTACAATGAGCAGTTCTTC.

The chain uses TRBV9 and TRBJ2-3; D is perhaps TRBD2 (6 bases). The length of the CDR3 is 16 residues. V was trimmed by 4 bases and J by 6 bases, leaving 21 bases between them. CDR1 and CDR2 from the germline V gene are SGDLS and YYNGEE. The CDR3 reads CASSRTGTPNQDTQYF. In DNA, the CDR3 is TGTGCCAGCAGCAGAACCGGGACTCCGAACCAGGATACGCAGTATTTT.

The V and J genes are TRBV5-6 and TRBJ2-7; 11 bases are shared with TRBD2. Per germline, CDR1 SGHDT and CDR2 YYEEEE. The CDR3 spans 14 residues. The junction had 3 bases not matched to a gene; V was cut back by 5 bases and J by 2 bases. CDR3 coding DNA: TGTGCCAGCAGTCTAGCGGGGGGCACCTACGAGCAGTACTTC. Residues: CASSLAGGTYEQYF.

The chain is built from TRBV7-2 and TRBJ2-7; TRBD1 matches at 9 bases. Germline V CDR1 and CDR2: SGHTA, FQGNSA. The CDR3 has 17 amino acids. V trimming: 5 bases; J trimming: 2 bases; junction bases outside the gene matches: 13. The CDR3 is CASSPSRGGTGTYEQYF. The CDR3 region has the DNA TGTGCCAGCAGCCCATCAAGGGGTGGGACAGGGACCTACGAGCAGTACTTC.

V gene TRBV30 combines with J gene TRBJ2-7; D is perhaps TRBD1 (5 bases). This CDR3 comprises 12 residues. Trimming stripped 2 bases from V and 3 bases from J, with 8 bases between. Germline assignment: CDR1 GTSNPN and CDR2 SVGIG (reference sequence). The CDR3 DNA reads as TGTGCCTGGAGTTCCGACAGCTACGAGCAGTACTTC. This translates into CAWSSDSYEQYF.

The chain combines TRBV5-6 with TRBJ1-6, with D possibly matching TRBD1 (5 bases). Germline lookup yields CDR1 SGHDT and CDR2 YYEEEE. The V end was cut by 5 bases, the J end by 7 bases, with 13 bases between. This CDR3 comprises 14 residues. CDR3: CASSWDSLNSPLHF. CDR3 DNA sequence: TGTGCCAGCAGTTGGGACTCCCTCAATTCACCCCTCCACTTT.

The rearrangement uses TRBV2 and TRBJ1-6; 7 nucleotides match TRBD1. V lost 7 bases to trimming and J lost 7 bases; unmatched junction nucleotides: 10. This CDR3 region has 15 residues. CDR1 is SNHLY, CDR2 FYNNEI, per germline. CDR3 in DNA: TGTGCCAGCACAAACAGGGGCCAGTACAATTCACCCCTCCACTTT. Encoded protein: CASTNRGQYNSPLHF.

The genes are TRBV5-4 and TRBJ2-5, with a tentative D call TRBD2 (6 bases). This CDR3 has 13 amino acids. Germline V gives CDR1 SGHNT, CDR2 YYREEE (reference sequence). V lost 3 bases to trimming and J lost 5 bases, with 11 bases between them. Written as DNA, the CDR3 is TGTGCCAGCAGCTGGGACTTTCAGGAGACCCAGTACTTC. It translates to CASSWDFQETQYF.

The chain combines TRBV10-3 with TRBJ1-2; D may be TRBD1 (6 bases). V was cut by 5 bases and J by 4 bases, with 17 bases left in between. This CDR3 region has 15 residues. The germline V gene encodes CDR1 ENHRY and CDR2 SYGVKD. This CDR3 is CAISSDPGEGYGYTF. The CDR3 DNA sequence: TGTGCCATCAGTTCGGACCCAGGGGAGGGCTATGGCTACACCTTC.

V is TRBV28 and J is TRBJ1-2; 9 positions agree with TRBD1. CDR1 is MDHEN, CDR2 SYDVKM, per germline. The CDR3 is 13 amino acids. Trimming removed 5 bases from V and 4 bases from J; junction bases left unmatched: 2. CDR3 region: CASSNRGPYGYTF. DNA of the CDR3: TGTGCCAGCAGTAACAGGGGGCCCTATGGCTACACCTTC.

The rearrangement uses TRBV6-1 and TRBJ2-2, with 9 bases aligning to TRBD1. The V gene end was trimmed by 0 bases and the J gene end by 6 bases; junction bases not matched to a gene: 5. This CDR3 comprises 16 residues. The germline CDR1 and CDR2 sequences are MNHNS and SASEGT. Here the CDR3 reads CASSEATGGWPGELFF. In nucleotides, the CDR3 is TGTGCCAGCAGTGAAGCCACAGGGGGCTGGCCCGGGGAGCTGTTTTTT.

The rearrangement links TRBV27 to TRBJ1-5; perhaps TRBD1 as D (5 bases). Trimming removed 4 bases from V and 1 base from J, with 5 bases in between. The CDR3 covers 13 residues. The germline CDR1 and CDR2 sequences are MNHEY and SMNVEV (reference sequence). CDR3 coding DNA: TGTGCCAGCAGTTCAGGGAGCAATCAGCCCCAGCATTTT. Translated: CASSSGSNQPQHF.

On this clone itself: The junction departs from germline at one end; a sequencing error may be responsible. This chain's CDR3 is CASSPLGTGLHNEQFF. The CDR3 DNA sequence: TGTGCTAGCAGCCCCCTAGGGACAGGGCTTCACAATGAGCAGTTCTTC. The chain carries TRBV7-7 and TRBJ2-1; 9 nucleotides match TRBD1. The CDR3 consists of 16 residues. Germline V gives CDR1 SSHAT, CDR2 FNYEAQ (reference sequence).

In its sample, this clone was seen once. The chain recombines TRBV7-3 with TRBJ2-3; TRBD2 matches at 8 bases. The CDR3 loop spans 15 amino acids. V was clipped by 5 bases and J by 3 bases; unmatched bases: 7. CDR1 is SGHTA and CDR2 is FQGTGA in the germline V gene. The CDR3, as DNA: TGTGCCAGCAGCCCGGCGGGGGGCGGGACAGATACGCAGTATTTT. Its translation: CASSPAGGGTDTQYF. The full variable domain, completed using reference TRBV7-3 and TRBJ2-3, is GAGVSQTPSNKVTEKGKYVELRCDPISGHTALYWYRQSLGQGPEFLIYFQGTGAADDSGLPNDRFFAVRPEGSVSTLKIQRTERGDSAVYLCASSPAGGGTDTQYFGPGTRLTVL.

The rearrangement links TRBV7-2 to TRBJ1-1, with unresolved D. CDR1 is SGHTA and CDR2 is FQGNSA in the germline V gene. CDR3 length equals 14 residues. V gave up 4 bases and J gave up 4 bases, with 13 bases separating them. The DNA of the CDR3 is TGTGCCAGCAGCTCGGGATTAAGGAGCACTGAAGCTTTCTTT. It translates to CASSSGLRSTEAFF.

The chain joins TRBV2 to TRBJ1-2, with 11 bases matching TRBD1. This CDR3 region has 14 residues. Germline V CDR1 and CDR2: SNHLY, FYNNEI. The trim removed 5 bases at V and 8 bases at J, leaving 7 bases unmatched. As DNA, the CDR3 is TGTGCCAGCAGTCGGGACAGGGGGAGTATGGGCTACACCTTC. Its translation is CASSRDRGSMGYTF.

The chain couples TRBV6-4 to TRBJ2-5, with D perhaps matching TRBD2 (6 bases). CDR3 length equals 16 residues. V lost 6 bases to trimming and J lost 3 bases, with 20 bases between them. Germline CDR1 is MRHNA and CDR2 is SNTAGT. DNA of the CDR3: TGTGCCAGCAGGGGGGGTCGGAAGGTTAAAGAAGAGACCCAGTACTTC. Encoded protein: CASRGGRKVKEETQYF.

V and J are TRBV7-9 and TRBJ2-7; 10 bases fit TRBD2. The CDR3 runs to 15 residues. V dropped 3 bases and J dropped 5; count of bases not matched to a gene: 7. CDR1 and CDR2 (germline): SEHNR, FQNEAQ (reference sequence). CDR3 DNA sequence: TGTGCCAGCAGCTTCTTGAGCGGGAGGGCCGACGAGCAGTACTTC. Residues: CASSFLSGRADEQYF.